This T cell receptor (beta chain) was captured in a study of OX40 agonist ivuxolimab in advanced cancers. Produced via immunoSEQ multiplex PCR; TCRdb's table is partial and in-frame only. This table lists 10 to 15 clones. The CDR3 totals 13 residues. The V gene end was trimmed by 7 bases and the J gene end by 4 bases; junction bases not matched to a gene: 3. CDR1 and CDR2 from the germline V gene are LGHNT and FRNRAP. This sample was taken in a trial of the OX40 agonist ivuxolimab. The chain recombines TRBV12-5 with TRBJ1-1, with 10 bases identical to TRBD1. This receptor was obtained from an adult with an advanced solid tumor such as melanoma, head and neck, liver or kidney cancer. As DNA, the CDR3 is TGTGCTAGTGTTGGGGACAGGGGCACTGAAGCTTTCTTT. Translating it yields CASVGDRGTEAFF.